The sequence of this TCR beta chain was determined in a study of control samples from healthy donors and cancer patients. Profiling relied on immunoSEQ multiplex PCR, and the TCRdb table lists in-frame clones only, not all of them. Of 90,000 to 110,000 clones in the sample, around four fifths were seen once. CDR1 and CDR2 from the germline V gene are MNHEY and SVGEGT. The CDR3 is 17 residues long. V was pared by 3 bases and J by 0 bases, with 17 bases between. The TCR was taken from a woman between 45 and 65 years old in good health. The sample taken for sequencing was blood. The genes are TRBV6-2 or TRBV6-3 and TRBJ2-5, with a possible D match to TRBD2 (5 bases). CDR3 sequence reads: CASSYRRVVAYQETQYF. In DNA form, the CDR3 reads TGTGCCAGCAGTTATCGGCGGGTTGTGGCATACCAAGAGACCCAGTACTTC.